One sample yielded the 17 T cell receptor beta chains listed below, sequenced in a study of radiotherapy plus CTLA-4 blockade in lung cancer. Clones were read by immunoSEQ multiplex PCR, and TCRdb kept only the in-frame ones, dropping some. The sample holds tens of thousands of clones; around 78% are singletons and the top ten take approximately 24%. This sample comprised peripheral blood, obtained from a patient treated with radiotherapy plus ipilimumab. Every receptor here comes from a human donor with non-small cell lung cancer whose response to radiotherapy plus ipilimumab could not be evaluated. Some clones in this sample may be carry-over from other donors' samples.

The chain links TRBV27 to TRBJ1-6; the match to TRBD1 covers 9 bases. Per the germline V gene, CDR1 is MNHEY and CDR2 is SMNVEV (reference sequence). V trimming: 6 bases; J trimming: 6 bases; junction bases outside the gene matches: 12. This CDR3 is built from 17 residues. CDR3 region: CASRPGQGRMGNSPLHF. The CDR3, as DNA: TGTGCCAGCAGACCCGGACAGGGGAGAATGGGTAATTCACCCCTCCACTTT.

This clone was recorded a few times. V is TRBV10-3 and J is TRBJ1-3; 8 nucleotides agree with TRBD1. J gave up 8 bases and V 0 bases, and 3 bases lay outside the gene matches. CDR1 and CDR2 from the germline V gene are ENHRY and SYGVKD. This CDR3 is built from 14 residues. The CDR3 DNA follows: TGTGCCATCAGTGAGTCGACAGGGGTTGACACCATATATTTT. The encoded protein is CAISESTGVDTIYF.

The chain links TRBV6-1 to TRBJ2-1; 8 positions match TRBD1. This CDR3 region has 14 residues. Germline V gene data show CDR1 as MNHNS and CDR2 as SASEGT. The junction had 7 bases not matched to a gene; V was cut back by 6 bases and J by 6 bases. CDR3 in DNA: TGTGCCAGCAGGAGGACAGGGAGCTTCAATGAGCAGTTCTTC. It translates to CASRRTGSFNEQFF.

The gene calls are TRBV4-1 and TRBJ2-1, with 9 bases fitting TRBD1. The CDR3 extends over 17 amino acids. Trimming cost V 4 bases and J 1 base; bases outside gene matches: 8. Germline values: CDR1 MGHRA, CDR2 YSYEKL. CDR3 DNA sequence: TGCGCCAGCAGCCCCCGGACAGGGGTGGGGTCCTACAATGAGCAGTTCTTC. Translating gives CASSPRTGVGSYNEQFF.

This clone came up a few times. The CDR3 loop reads CASTRDSTFLETQYF. As DNA, the CDR3 is TGTGCCAGTACCCGGGACAGCACTTTTCTAGAGACCCAGTACTTC. The chain uses TRBV2 and TRBJ2-5, with 7 bases matching TRBD1. The CDR3 consists of 15 residues. Looked up from germline, CDR1 is SNHLY and CDR2 is FYNNEI. Losses at the gene ends were 9 bases for V and 4 bases for J; bases not matched to a gene: 14.

The chain carries TRBV9 and TRBJ1-3; 8 bases fit TRBD1. The germline CDR1 and CDR2 sequences are SGDLS and YYNGEE. With 1 base clipped from V and 4 bases from J, the junction kept 7 bases outside the gene matches. The CDR3 is 16 residues long. The CDR3 loop reads CASSVRGRGLGNTIYF. The CDR3 DNA follows: TGTGCCAGCAGCGTACGGGGCAGGGGGCTCGGAAACACCATATATTTT.

CDR3 in amino acids: CASSGPTGQIYGYTF. The CDR3 nucleotides read TGTGCCAGTAGTGGACCCACGGGACAGATCTATGGCTACACCTTC. The chain has TRBV19 and TRBJ1-2; 7 nucleotides align to TRBD1. Germline CDR1 LNHDA, CDR2 SQIVND (reference sequence). The CDR3 spans 15 residues. The V segment lost 5 bases and the J segment 4 bases; nucleotides outside the gene matches: 10.

J is TRBJ2-5 and V is TRBV18, with D perhaps TRBD1 (6 bases). Germline loops: CDR1 KGHSH, CDR2 LQKENI. The CDR3 is made up of 14 amino acids. V was pared by 0 bases and J by 1 base, with 6 bases between. CDR3 region: CASSPPQGQETQYF. The CDR3 DNA reads TGTGCCAGCTCACCACCACAGGGCCAAGAGACCCAGTACTTC.

V gene TRBV6-5 combines with J gene TRBJ2-1; TRBD1 is a possible D gene (5 bases). The CDR3 contains 15 residues. The germline V gene has CDR1 MNHEY and CDR2 SVGAGI. The V and J ends lost 6 bases and 5 bases respectively, with 17 bases between them. The CDR3 DNA is TGTGCCAGCAGCACCCATATGGGGCCCCACAATGAGCAGTTCTTC. The encoded protein is CASSTHMGPHNEQFF.

The chain has TRBV7-2 and TRBJ2-3, with 10 bases that match TRBD2. The CDR3 runs 15 residues. The germline gives CDR1 SGHTA, CDR2 FQGNSA. The V gene end was trimmed by 6 bases and the J gene end by 4 bases; junction bases not matched to a gene: 7. CDR3 amino acids: CASRRSGGRSDTQYF. The CDR3 DNA reads as TGTGCCAGCAGACGTAGCGGGGGGAGGTCAGATACGCAGTATTTT. Drawing the rest from reference TRBV7-2 and TRBJ2-3, the complete variable domain is GAGVSQSPSNKVTEKGKDVELRCDPISGHTALYWYRQSLGQGLEFLIYFQGNSAPDKSGLPSDRFSAERTGGSVSTLTIQRTQQEDSAVYLCASRRSGGRSDTQYFGPGTRLTVL.

The chain is built from TRBV5-1 and TRBJ2-6; D might be TRBD1 (5 bases). Trimming removed 3 bases from V and 7 bases from J, with 8 bases in between. The length of the CDR3 is 13 residues. Per the germline V gene, CDR1 is SGHRS and CDR2 is YFSETQ. In nucleotides, the CDR3 is TGCGCCAGCAGCTACGGACAAGCCAACGTCCTGACTTTC. It translates to CASSYGQANVLTF.

This clone occurred once. The rearrangement links TRBV7-2 to TRBJ2-7; 9 nucleotides line up with TRBD1. Germline CDR1 SGHTA, CDR2 FQGNSA. After removal of 5 bases from V and 1 base from J, the junction contained 6 bases not matched to a gene. The CDR3 contains 15 residues. The CDR3 nucleotides read TGTGCCAGCAGCCTTACCGGGACAGGGTCCTACGAGCAGTACTTC. This encodes CASSLTGTGSYEQYF. Based on the CDR3 plus reference TRBV7-2 and TRBJ2-7, the full variable domain is GAGVSQSPSNKVTEKGKDVELRCDPISGHTALYWYRQSLGQGLEFLIYFQGNSAPDKSGLPSDRFSAERTGGSVSTLTIQRTQQEDSAVYLCASSLTGTGSYEQYFGPGTRLTVT.

In regard to this clone: Distinct nucleotide sequences in the sample also encode this CDR3. The chain couples TRBV2 to TRBJ2-7; D possibly corresponds to TRBD1 (5 bases). Germline CDR1 SNHLY, CDR2 FYNNEI. The CDR3 is 15 residues long. The V gene lost 1 base and the J gene lost 8 bases, with 18 bases spanning the gap. CDR3 nucleotides: TGTGCCAGCAGTGAAGACCTCGTAAAGGGGTGGAAGCAGTACTTC. As protein: CASSEDLVKGWKQYF. Variable domain in full (rest from reference TRBV2 and TRBJ2-7): EPEVTQTPSHQVTQMGQEVILRCVPISNHLYFYWYRQILGQKVEFLVSFYNNEISEKSEIFDDQFSVERPDGSNFTLKIRSTKLEDSAMYFCASSEDLVKGWKQYFGPGTRLTVT.

The V and J genes are TRBV6-8 and TRBJ2-3, with D possibly being TRBD2 (6 bases). The CDR3 loop spans 10 amino acids. Between the trimmed V and J ends, which lost 6 bases and 8 bases, there was a span of 6 bases. Germline loops: CDR1 MNHGY, CDR2 SAAAGT. The CDR3 DNA sequence: TGTGCCAGCAGGGGGGGTACGCAGTATTTT. Translated, it gives CASRGGTQYF.

This sequence joins TRBV7-2 and TRBJ1-6, with TRBD1 matching 10 bases. The CDR3 sequence is 17 residues long. CDR1 and CDR2 (germline): SGHTA, FQGNSA. The ends lost 4 bases at V and 6 bases at J; junction bases unmatched: 9. In DNA form, the CDR3 reads TGTGCCAGCAGCTCCTATCCGGGACAGGGGATTAATTCACCCCTCCACTTT. Translated: CASSSYPGQGINSPLHF.

The rearrangement uses TRBV15 and TRBJ2-3; 8 nucleotides match TRBD2. This CDR3 region has 15 residues. Unmatched junction bases numbered 9, after V lost 6 bases and J lost 4 bases. The V gene's germline CDR1 is LNHNV and CDR2 YYDKDF (reference sequence). CDR3 residues: CATRQTGGRADTQYF. The CDR3 DNA reads as TGTGCCACCAGACAGACGGGGGGGCGCGCAGATACGCAGTATTTT.

The chain couples TRBV28 to TRBJ1-3, with TRBD1 as a possible D gene (5 bases). Trimming cost V 4 bases and J 1 base, with 11 bases left between them. The CDR3 is 15 amino acids. Germline CDR1 and CDR2: MDHEN and SYDVKM. CDR3 residues: CASSSPGSSGNTIYF. In DNA form, the CDR3 reads TGTGCCAGCAGTTCCCCAGGGTCGTCTGGAAACACCATATATTTT.